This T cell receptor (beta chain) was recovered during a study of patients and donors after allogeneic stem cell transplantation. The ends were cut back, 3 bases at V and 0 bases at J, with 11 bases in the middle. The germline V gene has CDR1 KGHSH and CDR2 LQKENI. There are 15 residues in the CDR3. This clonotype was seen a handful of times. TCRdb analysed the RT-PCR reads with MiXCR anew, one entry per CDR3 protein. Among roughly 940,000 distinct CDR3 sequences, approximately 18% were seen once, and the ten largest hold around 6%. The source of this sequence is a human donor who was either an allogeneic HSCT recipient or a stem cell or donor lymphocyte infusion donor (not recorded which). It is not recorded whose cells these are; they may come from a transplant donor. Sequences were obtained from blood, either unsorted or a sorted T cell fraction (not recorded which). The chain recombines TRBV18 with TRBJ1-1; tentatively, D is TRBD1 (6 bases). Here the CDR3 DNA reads TGTGCCAGCTCACCTGATAACAGGGTGAACACTGAAGCTTTCTTT. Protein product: CASSPDNRVNTEAFF.